This T cell receptor (beta chain) was sequenced during a study of T cell changes during pregnancy in multiple sclerosis. The repertoire was sequenced with immunoSEQ multiplex PCR; TCRdb's copy has only in-frame clones and lacks some. In the table there are some 100,000 clones, more than 85% of which are singletons. The CDR3 loop spans 13 amino acids. From germline, CDR1 is MGHRA and CDR2 YSYEKL. V was clipped by 2 bases and J by 8 bases, with 12 bases between them. In its sample, this clone was seen a few times. This rearrangement joins TRBV4-1 to TRBJ1-2; maybe TRBD1 (6 bases). Sample: peripheral blood, taken in the second trimester of pregnancy. The clonotype was recovered from a female donor with multiple sclerosis, enrolled in a pregnancy study. The CDR3 loop reads CASSQRNRDGYTF. The CDR3, as DNA: TGCGCCAGCAGCCAAAGAAACAGGGACGGCTACACCTTC.